This TCR beta chain was recovered during a study of blood T cell repertoires in COVID-19. Whole-study context: Researchers got acute and convalescent COVID-19 samples from the United States, Italy and Spain.

The V and J ends lost 4 bases and 3 bases, in that order; junction bases with no gene match: 5. Germline V lookup: CDR1 GTSNPN, CDR2 SVGIG (reference sequence). This CDR3 contains 14 residues. This clone has a single count. Per the study methods: From reference gene primer amplification, estimates of nucleated cell counts were derived. Generated by immunoSEQ multiplex PCR, the TCRdb table keeps only in-frame clones and is missing some. For V, J and clone size, that table is used; D and trimming come from the DNA. The sample includes over 120,000 clones, roughly 80% of them seen just once. The receptor comes from an elderly woman with acute or convalescent COVID-19. The V and J genes are TRBV30 and TRBJ2-5, with 10 bases matching TRBD2. Material for sequencing was peripheral blood. The CDR3 loop reads CAWTSGGLKETQYF. In nucleotides, the CDR3 is TGTGCCTGGACTAGCGGGGGATTAAAAGAGACCCAGTACTTC.